This entry lists 30 T cell receptor beta chains sequenced from one sample in a study of OX40 agonist ivuxolimab in advanced cancers. The data were produced by immunoSEQ multiplex PCR, yet TCRdb's version contains in-frame clones alone and is incomplete. The sample has about 5,700 clones, 90% seen once. The starting material was CD4+ or CD8+ T cells sorted from blood, obtained in a trial of the OX40 agonist ivuxolimab. The receptor source for this set is an adult with an advanced solid tumor such as melanoma, head and neck, liver or kidney cancer.

The chain is built from TRBV27 and TRBJ2-7; 11 positions agree with TRBD2. This CDR3 has 14 residues. V lost 4 bases and J lost 4; bases outside the gene matches: 3. From germline, CDR1 is MNHEY and CDR2 SMNVEV (reference sequence). The CDR3 bases are TGTGCCAGCAGTTCGGGACTAGCGGCTTACGAGCAGTACTTC. Translated, it gives CASSSGLAAYEQYF.

J is TRBJ2-7 and V is TRBV28; D possibly corresponds to TRBD2 (6 bases). The germline V and J ends were trimmed by 6 bases and 3 bases, with 21 bases remaining between them. Germline values: CDR1 MDHEN, CDR2 SYDVKM. The CDR3 sequence is 16 residues long. The CDR3 DNA follows: TGTGCCAGCAGCTCCCCCACCGGGACTTCTATCTACGAGCAGTACTTC. The encoded protein is CASSSPTGTSIYEQYF.

J is TRBJ2-3 and V is TRBV14; D uncertain. The CDR3 extends over 14 amino acids. V lost 2 bases and J 5 bases, leaving 11 bases between the germline ends. Looked up from germline, CDR1 is SGHDN and CDR2 is FVKESK. This CDR3 reads CASSQRVEGDTQYF. Written as DNA, the CDR3 is TGTGCCAGCAGCCAAAGGGTCGAAGGAGATACGCAGTATTTT.

The chain employs TRBV4-1 and TRBJ1-6, with a tentative D call TRBD1 (5 bases). Germline-derived CDR1 and CDR2 are MGHRA and YSYEKL. CDR3 length equals 14 residues. V was pared by 6 bases and J by 5 bases, with 11 bases between. CDR3 in DNA: TGCGCCAGCAGGCCCCTAGGGGATAATTCACCCCTCCACTTT. Residues: CASRPLGDNSPLHF.

CDR3 region: CASSENRNPEAFF. CDR3 nucleotides: TGCGCCAGCAGTGAGAACAGAAACCCCGAAGCTTTCTTT. The rearrangement links TRBV10-1 to TRBJ1-1, with D unresolved. The V gene's germline CDR1 is WNHNN and CDR2 SYGVQD (reference sequence). V was shortened by 2 bases and J by 8 bases, with 12 bases between the two germline ends. The CDR3 runs 13 residues.

This chain joins TRBV9 and TRBJ1-2; 9 bases map to TRBD1. Per the germline V gene, CDR1 is SGDLS and CDR2 is YYNGEE. Trimming cost V 4 bases and J 8 bases; bases outside gene matches: 9. CDR3 length equals 14 residues. For the CDR3, the DNA is TGTGCCAGCAGCCCCCGGGACAGGGTCGACGGCTACACCTTC. Translating gives CASSPRDRVDGYTF.

This sequence joins TRBV4-1 and TRBJ2-6; D call uncertain. The germline V and J ends were trimmed by 5 bases and 5 bases, with 13 bases remaining between them. This CDR3 comprises 15 residues. Germline CDR1 and CDR2: MGHRA and YSYEKL. The CDR3 DNA reads as TGCGCCAGCAGCGAACCACAAAGTCGGGCCAACGTCCTGACTTTC. This codes for CASSEPQSRANVLTF.

The J gene is TRBJ2-3, the V gene TRBV7-2; 10 nucleotides align to TRBD2. This CDR3 spans 19 amino acids. The germline V gene encodes CDR1 SGHTA and CDR2 FQGNSA. Losses at the gene ends were 1 base for V and 4 bases for J; bases not matched to a gene: 14. The CDR3 sequence: CASSLGLAGVNPYADTQYF. The CDR3 DNA follows: TGTGCCAGCAGCTTAGGGCTAGCGGGAGTAAACCCTTACGCAGATACGCAGTATTTT.

As concerns this clone: A single base separates this from a much larger clone, so it may be a read error. The same CDR3 is also encoded by other DNA sequences in this sample. V is TRBV19 and J is TRBJ2-3; TRBD2 agrees at 8 bases. The germline V gene has CDR1 LNHDA and CDR2 SQIVND (reference sequence). Trimming at V came to 0 bases and at J to 3 bases, leaving 11 bases not matched to a gene. This CDR3 is built from 18 residues. In DNA, the CDR3 is TGTGCCAGTAGTATAGATCCCCGGACTAGCCGAAGTACAGATACGCAGTATTTT. It translates to CASSIDPRTSRSTDTQYF.

This chain connects TRBV15 to TRBJ2-1; 10 bases match TRBD2. The CDR3 consists of 13 residues. After removal of 5 bases from V and 8 bases from J, the junction contained 3 bases not matched to a gene. Germline lookup yields CDR1 LNHNV and CDR2 YYDKDF (reference sequence). CDR3 sequence reads: CATSASGGDEQFF. The DNA for the CDR3 is TGTGCCACCAGCGCTAGCGGGGGCGATGAGCAGTTCTTC.

This chain links TRBV28 with TRBJ1-5; no definite D call. CDR3 size: 17 residues. CDR1 and CDR2 from the germline V gene are MDHEN and SYDVKM. V was pared by 3 bases and J by 0 bases, with 15 bases between. CDR3 nucleotides: TGTGCCAGCAGTTTCCCCCCCGACACCAATAGCAATCAGCCCCAGCATTTT. Residues: CASSFPPDTNSNQPQHF.

The rearrangement links TRBV28 to TRBJ1-3, with 8 bases matching TRBD1. The J segment lost 0 bases and the V segment lost 6 bases, leaving 10 bases of the junction unmatched. The CDR3 has 17 residues. The germline gives CDR1 MDHEN, CDR2 SYDVKM. CDR3 sequence reads: CASSPGTGFISGNTIYF. CDR3 sequence (DNA): TGTGCCAGCAGCCCCGGGACAGGATTCATCTCTGGAAACACCATATATTTT.

The chain carries TRBV28 and TRBJ1-3; TRBD1 matches 7 bases. Germline values: CDR1 MDHEN, CDR2 SYDVKM. The ends lost 0 bases at V and 3 bases at J; junction bases unmatched: 2. There are 15 residues in the CDR3. DNA for the CDR3: TGTGCCAGCAGTTTATGGACAGGGTTTGGAAACACCATATATTTT. This encodes CASSLWTGFGNTIYF.

This clone occurred once. The chain uses TRBV27 and TRBJ2-3; no clear D. This CDR3 is built from 15 residues. Germline V gene data show CDR1 as MNHEY and CDR2 as SMNVEV (reference sequence). Trimming removed 5 bases from V and 4 bases from J, with 16 bases in between. The CDR3 loop reads CASSENPVWADTQYF. The CDR3 coding sequence is TGTGCCAGCAGTGAGAATCCTGTATGGGCAGATACGCAGTATTTT.

This clone showed up just a few times. The genes are TRBV10-1 and TRBJ2-1, with D maybe TRBD1 (6 bases). The CDR3 has 13 residues. Trimming removed 0 bases from V and 9 bases from J, with 9 bases in between. Germline CDR1 is WNHNN and CDR2 is SYGVQD (reference sequence). The CDR3 DNA reads as TGCGCCAGCAGTGAGTCGACAGGAGGTGAGCAGTTCTTC. Its translation is CASSESTGGEQFF.

J is TRBJ2-1 and V is TRBV9; D possibly uses TRBD1 or TRBD2 (5 bases each). This CDR3 is 16 amino acids long. Germline loops: CDR1 SGDLS, CDR2 YYNGEE. Trimming took 5 bases from V and 4 from J, leaving 19 bases between them. The CDR3 nucleotides are TGTGCCAGCAGTGAGGGTGGGGCGGTGGATTACAATGAGCAGTTCTTC. As protein: CASSEGGAVDYNEQFF.

This chain links TRBV11-2 with TRBJ2-1, with TRBD2 matching over 11 bases. This CDR3 is built from 17 residues. Germline-derived CDR1 and CDR2 are SGHAT and FQNNGV. The V segment lost 5 bases and the J segment 5 bases; nucleotides outside the gene matches: 11. This CDR3 reads CASSPRPGTSGHNEQFF. Written as DNA, the CDR3 is TGTGCCAGCAGCCCCCGCCCGGGGACTAGCGGACACAATGAGCAGTTCTTC.

The genes are TRBV9 and TRBJ2-1, with D perhaps TRBD2 (6 bases). Deletions cut 0 bases from V and 4 bases from J, with 14 bases between. Germline CDR1 SGDLS, CDR2 YYNGEE. This CDR3 has 16 amino acids. In DNA, the CDR3 is TGTGCCAGCAGCGTAGGGAGTAGCGGAATATACAATGAGCAGTTCTTC. Translating gives CASSVGSSGIYNEQFF.

The rearrangement links TRBV4-1 to TRBJ2-3, with 9 bases fitting TRBD2. This CDR3 comprises 15 residues. V lost 3 bases to trimming and J lost 3 bases; unmatched junction nucleotides: 4. Germline lookup yields CDR1 MGHRA and CDR2 YSYEKL. The CDR3 DNA sequence: TGCGCCAGCAGCCACGTTAGCGGGAGTACAGATACGCAGTATTTT. Its translation: CASSHVSGSTDTQYF.

This rearrangement joins TRBV28 to TRBJ2-6, with D perhaps matching TRBD1 (5 bases). Between the trimmed V and J ends, which lost 2 bases and 3 bases, there was a span of 8 bases. Germline V CDR1 and CDR2: MDHEN, SYDVKM. The length of the CDR3 is 15 residues. Here the CDR3 reads CASSLIGDGANVLTF. CDR3 nucleotides: TGTGCCAGCAGTTTAATAGGGGATGGGGCCAACGTCCTGACTTTC.

This clone has a handful of counts. The V call is TRBV12-2, the J call TRBJ2-7; TRBD1 is taken as the D call from the table, unchecked against the DNA. TRBV12-2 is given as a pseudogene. The CDR3 is 18 amino acids. In nucleotides, the CDR3 is TGTGCAAGTCGCTCGCGCACAGGGCTAGAGGGCGACTCCTACGAGCAGTACTTC. Translation: CASRSRTGLEGDSYEQYF.

The chain carries TRBV7-9 and TRBJ2-5, with D unresolved. Germline V gene sequence: CDR1 SEHNR, CDR2 FQNEAQ (reference sequence). Trimming took off 8 bases at V and 4 bases at J, with 14 bases between the two ends. The CDR3 has 13 residues. CDR3 DNA sequence: TGTGCCAGCGGCCCGACTTCAAGAGAGACCCAGTACTTC. This gives the protein CASGPTSRETQYF.

V usage is TRBV6-5 and J usage is TRBJ2-7; 10 bases are a match to TRBD1. This CDR3 comprises 13 residues. Trimming cost V 5 bases and J 6 bases; bases outside gene matches: 4. CDR1 is MNHEY and CDR2 is SVGAGI in the germline V gene. This CDR3 is CASSRDRGIEQYF. DNA of the CDR3: TGTGCCAGCAGTCGGGACAGGGGAATCGAGCAGTACTTC.

This clone has a single count. This rearrangement joins TRBV11-2 to TRBJ2-7; D gene uncertain. The CDR3 is 13 residues long. Germline V lookup: CDR1 SGHAT, CDR2 FQNNGV. Deletions cut 1 base from V and 4 bases from J, with 8 bases between. The CDR3 region has the DNA TGTGCCAGCAGCTTAGGGACGGCATACGAGCAGTACTTC. It codes for CASSLGTAYEQYF.

The chain recombines TRBV6-6 with TRBJ1-2; TRBD1 matches at 10 bases. The CDR3 is 16 residues long. Germline CDR1 is MNHNY and CDR2 is SVGAGI (reference sequence). Trimming removed 5 bases from V and 4 bases from J; junction bases left unmatched: 10. The CDR3 loop reads CASSASGTGDSYGYTF. Here the CDR3 DNA reads TGTGCCAGCAGTGCCTCCGGGACAGGGGACAGCTATGGCTACACCTTC.

This clone was seen a single time. This chain links TRBV7-2 with TRBJ2-1; 9 nucleotides agree with TRBD1. This CDR3 spans 17 amino acids. CDR1 is SGHTA and CDR2 is FQGNSA in the germline V gene. Unmatched junction bases numbered 8, after V lost 1 base and J lost 4 bases. Written as DNA, the CDR3 is TGTGCCAGCAGCTTAGTGTTTGGACAGGGGAAGTACAATGAGCAGTTCTTC. This sequence encodes CASSLVFGQGKYNEQFF.

The V gene is TRBV27, the J gene TRBJ1-1; 11 bases are shared with TRBD1. V shed 8 bases, J shed 4 bases, and the junction held 0 bases outside the gene matches. Germline V gene data show CDR1 as MNHEY and CDR2 as SMNVEV (reference sequence). The CDR3 extends over 12 amino acids. In DNA form, the CDR3 reads TGTGCCAGCGGGACAGGGGGCACTGAAGCTTTCTTT. It specifies CASGTGGTEAFF.

In DNA, the CDR3 is TGTGCCAGCAGTTTCGTCGGCGCGGACTCCTACGAGCAGTACTTC. Amino acid sequence: CASSFVGADSYEQYF. The J gene is TRBJ2-7, the V gene TRBV27; D remains unclear. The CDR3 has 15 amino acids. Trimming removed 3 bases from V and 0 bases from J, with 12 bases in between. The germline gives CDR1 MNHEY, CDR2 SMNVEV (reference sequence).

The CDR3: CASGPSALAKNIQYF. CDR3 bases: TGTGCCAGCGGGCCGTCGGCTCTAGCCAAAAACATTCAGTACTTC. The chain joins TRBV6-5 to TRBJ2-4; D gene unclear. V was trimmed by 8 bases and J by 0 bases, leaving 14 bases between them. Germline lookup yields CDR1 MNHEY and CDR2 SVGAGI. The CDR3 sequence is 15 residues long.

This clone was detected once. This sequence joins TRBV4-1 and TRBJ2-7, with 9 nucleotides matching TRBD2. This CDR3 contains 14 residues. Germline V CDR1 and CDR2: MGHRA, YSYEKL. Trimming cost V 2 bases and J 4 bases; bases outside gene matches: 3. The CDR3 nucleotides read TGCGCCAGCAGCCAAATAGCGGGGGTATACGAGCAGTACTTC. Translated, it gives CASSQIAGVYEQYF.